One and the same sample provided the 19 T cell receptor beta chains below, sequenced in a study of shared clonotypes between healthy human individuals. Clones were read by immunoSEQ multiplex PCR, and TCRdb kept only the in-frame ones, dropping some. Of some 450,000 clones listed, roughly 80% are singletons. Input material: PBMCs. The source is a woman aged 40 to 55 in good health. Some clones in this sample may be carry-over from other donors' samples.

The chain links TRBV9 to TRBJ2-7, with 7 bases that match TRBD1. The CDR3 totals 15 residues. Trimming took 4 bases from V and 2 from J; bases not matched to a gene: 9. Germline CDR1 reads SGDLS; CDR2 reads YYNGEE. CDR3 amino acids: CASSPDGQDPYEQYF. CDR3 coding DNA: TGTGCCAGCAGCCCCGACGGACAGGACCCCTACGAGCAGTACTTC.

The V gene is TRBV11-2, the J gene TRBJ2-5; 7 bases agree with TRBD2. The ends lost 1 base at V and 5 bases at J; junction bases unmatched: 10. The CDR3 extends over 16 amino acids. CDR1 SGHAT and CDR2 FQNNGV come from the germline V gene. CDR3 protein: CASSLGASGRAETQYF. In DNA, the CDR3 is TGTGCCAGCAGCTTAGGGGCTAGCGGAAGGGCGGAGACCCAGTACTTC.

A remark on this clone: A read error is the likely source, as a far larger clone sits one nucleotide away. CDR3 in DNA: TGCGCCAGCAGCGAAATAGGGAATGAGCAGTACTTC. This sequence encodes CASSEIGNEQYF. The chain recombines TRBV10-2 with TRBJ2-5, with unresolved D. The CDR3 has 12 residues. Germline values: CDR1 WSHSY, CDR2 SAAADI. The ends were cut back, 6 bases at V and 11 bases at J, with 16 bases in the middle.

This chain uses TRBV18 with TRBJ1-2; D is possibly TRBD1 (6 bases). The CDR3 spans 15 residues. CDR1 is KGHSH and CDR2 is LQKENI in the germline V gene. V was clipped by 8 bases and J by 8 bases, with 24 bases between them. The DNA for the CDR3 is TGTGCCAGCACCCGAGACAGGTCCGACCCCAAGGGCTACACCTTC. Residues: CASTRDRSDPKGYTF.

The V gene is TRBV11-3, the J gene TRBJ2-1; possibly TRBD1 or TRBD2 for D (10 bases each). V lost 5 bases, J lost 5 bases, and 19 bases lay in between. Germline CDR1 reads SGHNT; CDR2 reads YENEEA. The CDR3 consists of 16 residues. In DNA, the CDR3 is TGTGCCAGCAGCCCTAGCGGGGGACAGGGGCACAATGAGCAGTTCTTC. As protein: CASSPSGGQGHNEQFF.

The chain joins TRBV30 to TRBJ2-5; TRBD1 is a possible D gene (7 bases). The germline V and J ends were trimmed by 0 bases and 2 bases, with 13 bases remaining between them. The CDR3 has 15 amino acids. Germline V gives CDR1 GTSNPN, CDR2 SVGIG (reference sequence). CDR3 sequence reads: CAWSVRSGGQETQYF. The CDR3 DNA sequence: TGTGCCTGGAGTGTACGGTCAGGGGGGCAAGAGACCCAGTACTTC.

V is TRBV6-1 and J is TRBJ2-7, with 9 positions matching TRBD2. The V and J ends lost 8 bases and 4 bases, in that order; junction bases with no gene match: 12. The CDR3 extends over 15 amino acids. CDR1 is MNHNS and CDR2 is SASEGT in the germline V gene. The DNA of the CDR3 is TGTGCCAGCTCTAGGACTAGCGATTGGAAGTACGAGCAGTACTTC. Translation gives CASSRTSDWKYEQYF.

This sequence joins TRBV9 and TRBJ1-2, with 11 bases matching TRBD1. There are 17 residues in the CDR3. V trimming: 4 bases; J trimming: 7 bases; junction bases outside the gene matches: 15. CDR1 and CDR2 from the germline V gene are SGDLS and YYNGEE. This chain's CDR3 is CASSPPRDRGALGGYTF. DNA for the CDR3: TGTGCCAGCAGCCCACCCCGGGACAGGGGGGCTTTGGGTGGCTACACCTTC.

Only a few counts were recorded for this clone. The chain joins TRBV9 to TRBJ2-5, with TRBD1 as a possible D gene (6 bases). The CDR3 has 13 residues. Per the germline V gene, CDR1 is SGDLS and CDR2 is YYNGEE. Trimming shortened V by 3 bases and J by 5 bases, and 11 bases separated the two germline ends. CDR3 loop: CASSAGVRETQYF. The CDR3 nucleotides read TGTGCCAGCAGCGCAGGGGTTAGGGAGACCCAGTACTTC.

The chain combines TRBV4-1 with TRBJ2-1; 8 bases map to TRBD2. Germline values: CDR1 MGHRA, CDR2 YSYEKL. The CDR3 totals 17 residues. V trimming: 2 bases; J trimming: 0 bases; junction bases outside the gene matches: 6. CDR3 in DNA: TGCGCCAGCAGCCAAAGGTTAGCGGGAAGCTCCTACAATGAGCAGTTCTTC. This translates into CASSQRLAGSSYNEQFF.

The chain couples TRBV6-5 to TRBJ2-7; 9 nucleotides match TRBD2. CDR1 and CDR2 from the germline V gene are MNHEY and SVGAGI. V gave up 5 bases and J gave up 6 bases; unmatched junction bases: 11. The CDR3 runs to 15 residues. The CDR3 nucleotides are TGTGCCAGCAGTCGTACTTTAGCGGGAGTGGGCGAGCAGTACTTC. It encodes CASSRTLAGVGEQYF.

Note on this clone: The likely explanation is a read error, given a far larger clone one base away. This rearrangement joins TRBV9 to TRBJ2-1; 11 positions agree with TRBD2. The CDR3 totals 16 residues. Germline V CDR1 and CDR2: SGDLS, YYNGEE. CDR3 coding DNA: TGTGCCAGCAGCCTGACTAGCGGGACCTCCTACAATGAGCAGCTCTTC. The encoded protein is CASSLTSGTSYNEQLF.

The CDR3 is CASSYDSSYNEQFF. In DNA, the CDR3 is TGTGCCAGCAGCTACGACAGTTCCTACAATGAGCAGTTCTTC. The chain employs TRBV11-3 and TRBJ2-1; possibly TRBD1 for D (5 bases). Trimming pared 4 bases from V and 1 base from J, leaving 8 bases between. There are 14 residues in the CDR3. Germline CDR1 SGHNT, CDR2 YENEEA.

The J gene is TRBJ2-5, the V gene TRBV29-1; perhaps TRBD1 as D (6 bases). The DNA end lines up better with TRBJ2-7; the J call may be wrong. CDR3 length equals 13 residues. Germline V gene data show CDR1 as SQVTM and CDR2 as ANQGSEA. The CDR3 is CSVEGQGKNEQYF. CDR3 coding DNA: TGCAGCGTTGAAGGCCAGGGGAAAAACGAGCAGTACTTC.

The V call is TRBV27, the J call TRBJ2-2, with D uncertain. This CDR3 is built from 15 residues. Trimming left V 5 bases short and J 1 base short, with 11 bases between. CDR1 is MNHEY, CDR2 SMNVEV, per germline (reference sequence). This CDR3 reads CASSPLSGNTGELFF. DNA for the CDR3: TGTGCCAGCAGTCCCCTTTCGGGGAACACCGGGGAGCTGTTTTTT.

The V call is TRBV5-1, the J call TRBJ2-7; 11 positions agree with TRBD2. The CDR3 totals 18 residues. V was pared by 0 bases and J by 2 bases, with 10 bases of the junction left unmatched. CDR1 and CDR2 (germline): SGHRS, YFSETQ. CDR3 nucleotides: TGCGCCAGCAGCTTGGTTTCCCCGGGACTAGCGGAGACCTACGAGCAGTACTTC. Amino acid sequence: CASSLVSPGLAETYEQYF.

Turning to this clone: With a far larger clone one base away, a read error is the likely cause. The rearrangement joins TRBV5-6 to TRBJ1-5, with D possibly matching TRBD1 (6 bases). Germline V lookup: CDR1 SGHDT, CDR2 YYEEEE. This CDR3 spans 15 amino acids. CDR3 residues: CASGLGGGSNQPQHF. DNA of the CDR3: TGTGCCAGCGGCTTGGGAGGGGGGAGCAATCAGCCCCAGCATTTT.

This clone was detected only a few times. The genes are TRBV29-1 and TRBJ2-1, with D tentatively TRBD1 or TRBD2 (5 bases each). Trimming took off 5 bases at V and 5 bases at J, with 19 bases between the two ends. CDR3 length: 15 amino acids. CDR1 is SQVTM, CDR2 ANQGSEA, per germline. CDR3 region: CSVRQSWGSNNEQFF. The CDR3, as DNA: TGCAGCGTTCGACAGTCATGGGGGTCAAACAATGAGCAGTTCTTC.

The rearrangement joins TRBV30 to TRBJ2-7; the D is unclear. Trimming took 1 base from V and 6 from J, leaving 13 bases between them. Germline loops: CDR1 GTSNPN, CDR2 SVGIG (reference sequence). CDR3 length: 13 residues. The CDR3 spells CAWSGVVPLEQYF. For the CDR3, the DNA is TGTGCCTGGAGTGGAGTAGTTCCACTCGAGCAGTACTTC.